This TCR beta chain was identified in a study of CD8+CD57+ T cells in acquired aplastic anemia. For the study at large: DNA per sorted CD4+ or CD8+ sample ranged roughly 0.19 to 30 ug, averaging roughly 3.2 ug.

Sequenced patients had shown CD8+CD57+ cell expansion by flow cytometry. Everyone among the patients had severe acquired aplastic anemia. Genomic DNA acted as the template from which TCR beta VDJ combination and CDR3 sequence profiling were carried out. TCRdb reanalysed the reads using MiXCR and keeps one entry per CDR3 protein. Here the sample spans 150,000 to 200,000 distinct CDR3 sequences, 45% to 50% being singletons. CDR3 size: 15 residues. Germline-derived CDR1 and CDR2 are KGHDR and SFDVKD. V was shortened by 5 bases and J by 6 bases, with 16 bases between the two germline ends. Study conclusions and caveats: In common between the patients and the controls were around 29 CD8+ CDR3 sequences. A significant difference in CD8+ Simpson's diversity between patients and controls was not found.

As for this clonotype: Its antigen is currently unknown.

Material for sequencing was sorted CD4+, CD8+, or CD8+CD57+ T cells (not recorded which) from PBMCs. This sequence originates from a human donor with aplastic anemia. The chain couples TRBV24-1 to TRBJ2-1, with D tentatively TRBD1 (5 bases). The CDR3 sequence: CATSARGRVGNEQFF. CDR3 DNA: TGTGCCACCAGTGCTAGAGGCAGGGTTGGCAATGAGCAGTTCTTC.